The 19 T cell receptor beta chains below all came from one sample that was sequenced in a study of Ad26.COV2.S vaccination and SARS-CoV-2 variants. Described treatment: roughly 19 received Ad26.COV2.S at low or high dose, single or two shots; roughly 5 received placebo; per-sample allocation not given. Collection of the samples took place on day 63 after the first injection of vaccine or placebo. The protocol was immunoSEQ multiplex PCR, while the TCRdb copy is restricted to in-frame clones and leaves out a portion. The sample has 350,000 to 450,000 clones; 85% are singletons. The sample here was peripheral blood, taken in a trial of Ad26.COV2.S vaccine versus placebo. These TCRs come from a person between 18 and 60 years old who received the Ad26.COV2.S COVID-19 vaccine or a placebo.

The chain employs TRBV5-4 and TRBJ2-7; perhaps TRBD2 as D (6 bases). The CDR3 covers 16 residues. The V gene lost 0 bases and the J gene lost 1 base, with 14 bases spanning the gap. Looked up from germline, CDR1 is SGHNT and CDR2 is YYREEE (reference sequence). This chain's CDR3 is CASSLVGGPPSYEQYF. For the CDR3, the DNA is TGTGCCAGCAGCTTGGTCGGAGGGCCCCCTTCCTACGAGCAGTACTTC.

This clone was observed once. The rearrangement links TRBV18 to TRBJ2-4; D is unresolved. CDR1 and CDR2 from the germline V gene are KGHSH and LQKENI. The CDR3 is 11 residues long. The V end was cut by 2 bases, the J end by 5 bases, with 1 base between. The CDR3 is CASSPENIQYF. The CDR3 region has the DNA TGTGCCAGCTCACCAGAAAACATTCAGTACTTC.

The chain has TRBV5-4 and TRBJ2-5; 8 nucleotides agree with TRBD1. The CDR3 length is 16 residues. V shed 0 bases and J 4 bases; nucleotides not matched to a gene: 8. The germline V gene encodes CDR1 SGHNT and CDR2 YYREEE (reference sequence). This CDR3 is CASSLDGQGAGETQYF. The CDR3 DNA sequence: TGTGCCAGCAGCTTGGATGGCCAGGGGGCGGGAGAGACCCAGTACTTC.

CDR3 amino acids: CASSRSGRNTGELFF. The CDR3 nucleotides read TGTGCCAGCAGTCGCTCGGGACGCAACACCGGGGAGCTGTTTTTT. This chain uses TRBV6-2 or TRBV6-3 with TRBJ2-2; perhaps D is TRBD1 or TRBD2 (5 bases each). Germline lookup yields CDR1 MNHEY and CDR2 SVGEGT. Trimming removed 5 bases at V and 2 bases at J, with 12 bases between. The CDR3 is 15 amino acids.

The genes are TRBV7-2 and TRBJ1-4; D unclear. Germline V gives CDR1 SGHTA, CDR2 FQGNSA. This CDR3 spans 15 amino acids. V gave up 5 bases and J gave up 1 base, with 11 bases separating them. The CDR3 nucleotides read TGTGCCAGCAGCCTTAGTCGGCTAACTAATGAAAAACTGTTTTTT. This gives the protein CASSLSRLTNEKLFF.

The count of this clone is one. Here the CDR3 reads CASSLAGGYTGELFF. CDR3 coding DNA: TGTGCCAGCAGTCTAGCGGGAGGATACACCGGGGAGCTGTTTTTT. This rearrangement joins TRBV28 to TRBJ2-2, with 11 bases aligning to TRBD2. V was pared by 5 bases and J by 3 bases, with 2 bases of the junction left unmatched. The V gene's germline CDR1 is MDHEN and CDR2 SYDVKM. The CDR3 extends over 15 amino acids.

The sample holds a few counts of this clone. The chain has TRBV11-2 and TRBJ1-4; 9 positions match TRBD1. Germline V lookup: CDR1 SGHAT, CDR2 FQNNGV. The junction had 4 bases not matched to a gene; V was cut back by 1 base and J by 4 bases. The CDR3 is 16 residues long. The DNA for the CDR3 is TGTGCCAGCAGCTTAGGACAGGGGGGTGTTAATGAAAAACTGTTTTTT. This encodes CASSLGQGGVNEKLFF. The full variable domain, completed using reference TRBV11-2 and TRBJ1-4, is EAGVAQSPRYKIIEKRQSVAFWCNPISGHATLYWYQQILGQGPKLLIQFQNNGVVDDSQLPKDRFSAERLKGVDSTLKIQPAKLEDSAVYLCASSLGQGGVNEKLFFGSGTQLSVL.

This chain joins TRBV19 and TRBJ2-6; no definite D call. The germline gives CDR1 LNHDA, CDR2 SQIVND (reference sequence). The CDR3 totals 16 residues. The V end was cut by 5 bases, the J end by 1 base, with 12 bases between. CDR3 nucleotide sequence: TGTGCCAGTAGTTTAACGTCCCGGTCTGGGGCCAACGTCCTGACTTTC. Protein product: CASSLTSRSGANVLTF.

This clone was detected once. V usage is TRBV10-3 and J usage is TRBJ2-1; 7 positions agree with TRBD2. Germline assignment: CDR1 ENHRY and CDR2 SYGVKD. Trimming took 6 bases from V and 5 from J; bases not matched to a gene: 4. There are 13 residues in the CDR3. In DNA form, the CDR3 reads TGTGCCATCAGGGGACTACCCGACAATGAGCAGTTCTTC. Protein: CAIRGLPDNEQFF.

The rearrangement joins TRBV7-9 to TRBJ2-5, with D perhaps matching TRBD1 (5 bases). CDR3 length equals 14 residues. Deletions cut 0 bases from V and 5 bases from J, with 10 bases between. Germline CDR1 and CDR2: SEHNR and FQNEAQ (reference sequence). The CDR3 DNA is TGTGCCAGCAGCTTAGCGGAGCCAGGGGAGACCCAGTACTTC. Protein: CASSLAEPGETQYF. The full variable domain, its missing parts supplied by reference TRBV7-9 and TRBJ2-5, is DTGVSQNPRHKITKRGQNVTFRCDPISEHNRLYWYRQTLGQGPEFLTYFQNEAQLEKSRLLSDRFSAERPKGSFSTLEIQRTEQGDSAMYLCASSLAEPGETQYFGPGTRLLVL.

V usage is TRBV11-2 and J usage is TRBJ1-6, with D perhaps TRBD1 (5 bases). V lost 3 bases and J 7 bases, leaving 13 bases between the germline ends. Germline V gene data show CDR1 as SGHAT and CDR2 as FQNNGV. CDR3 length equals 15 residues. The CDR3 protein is CASSFGGNLNSPLHF. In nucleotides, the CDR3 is TGTGCCAGCAGCTTCGGGGGTAATTTGAATTCACCCCTCCACTTT.

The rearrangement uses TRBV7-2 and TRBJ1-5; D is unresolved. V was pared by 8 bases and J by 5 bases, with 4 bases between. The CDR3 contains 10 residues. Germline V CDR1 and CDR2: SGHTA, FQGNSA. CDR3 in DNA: TGTGCCAGCGGCGATCAGCCCCAGCATTTT. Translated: CASGDQPQHF. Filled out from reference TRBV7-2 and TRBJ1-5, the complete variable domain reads GAGVSQSPSNKVTEKGKDVELRCDPISGHTALYWYRQSLGQGLEFLIYFQGNSAPDKSGLPSDRFSAERTGGSVSTLTIQRTQQEDSAVYLCASGDQPQHFGDGTRLSIL.

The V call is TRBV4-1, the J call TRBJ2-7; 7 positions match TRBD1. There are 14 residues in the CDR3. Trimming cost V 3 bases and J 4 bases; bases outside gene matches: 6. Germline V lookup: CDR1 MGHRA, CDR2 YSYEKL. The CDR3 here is CASSHRGTAYEQYF. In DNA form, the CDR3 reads TGCGCCAGCAGCCACCGAGGGACAGCATACGAGCAGTACTTC.

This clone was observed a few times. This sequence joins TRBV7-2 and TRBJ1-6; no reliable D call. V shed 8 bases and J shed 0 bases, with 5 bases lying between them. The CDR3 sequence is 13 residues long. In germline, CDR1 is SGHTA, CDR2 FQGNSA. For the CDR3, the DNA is TGTGCCAGCCACCCCTCCTATAATTCACCCCTCCACTTT. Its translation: CASHPSYNSPLHF.

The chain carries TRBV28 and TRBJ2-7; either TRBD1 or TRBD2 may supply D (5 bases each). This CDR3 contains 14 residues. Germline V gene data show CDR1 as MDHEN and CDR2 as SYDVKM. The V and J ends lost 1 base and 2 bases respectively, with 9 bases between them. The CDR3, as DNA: TGTGCCAGCAGTTTATTTGGGACCACCTACGAGCAGTACTTC. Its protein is CASSLFGTTYEQYF.

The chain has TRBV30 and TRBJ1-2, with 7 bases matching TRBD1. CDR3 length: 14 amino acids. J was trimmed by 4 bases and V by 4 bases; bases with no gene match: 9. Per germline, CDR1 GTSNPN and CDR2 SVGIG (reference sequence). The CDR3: CAWKSGRGTYGYTF. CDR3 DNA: TGTGCCTGGAAATCTGGCAGGGGGACCTATGGCTACACCTTC.

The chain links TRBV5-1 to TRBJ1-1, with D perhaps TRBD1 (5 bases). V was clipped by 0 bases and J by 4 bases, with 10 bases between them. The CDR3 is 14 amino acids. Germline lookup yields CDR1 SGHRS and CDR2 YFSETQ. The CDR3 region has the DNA TGCGCCAGCAGCTTGGCGGGGGGGATCACTGAAGCTTTCTTT. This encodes CASSLAGGITEAFF.

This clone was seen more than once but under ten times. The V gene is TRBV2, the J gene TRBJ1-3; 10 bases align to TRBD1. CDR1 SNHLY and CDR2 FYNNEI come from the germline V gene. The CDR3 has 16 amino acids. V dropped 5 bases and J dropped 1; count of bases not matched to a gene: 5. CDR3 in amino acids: CASSRDRGQSGNTIYF. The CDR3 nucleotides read TGTGCCAGCAGTAGAGACAGGGGGCAGTCTGGAAACACCATATATTTT.

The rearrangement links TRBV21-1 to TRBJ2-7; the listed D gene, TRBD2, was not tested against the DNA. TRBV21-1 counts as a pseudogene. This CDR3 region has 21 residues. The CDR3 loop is CASSIGETGTRGDKSSYEQYF. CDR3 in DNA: TGTGCCAGCAGCATTGGGGAAACCGGGACTAGAGGAGACAAAAGCTCCTACGAGCAGTACTTC.